These 14 T cell receptor beta chains were all obtained from the same sample, sequenced in a study of cytomegalovirus exposure and HLA in healthy donors. The primer mix had 60 Vbeta and 13 Jbeta primers. Sequenced by immunoSEQ multiplex PCR; TCRdb stores in-frame clones only, minus some. The table shows some 120,000 clones, with approximately 17% occurring only once. Sequencing was done on a sample of PBMCs. The origin of the receptors is a female donor in good health and CMV-seropositive.

This clone was seen a few times. This chain's CDR3 is CASSSGDGYTEAFF. In nucleotides, the CDR3 is TGTGCCAGCAGTTCCGGCGACGGGTACACTGAAGCTTTCTTT. The rearrangement joins TRBV6-5 to TRBJ1-1; D unclear. Germline values: CDR1 MNHEY, CDR2 SVGAGI. Trimming took 4 bases from V and 3 from J, leaving 12 bases between them. The CDR3 extends over 14 amino acids.

The chain recombines TRBV6-1 with TRBJ1-4, with no clear D. The germline gives CDR1 MNHNS, CDR2 SASEGT. The CDR3 totals 14 residues. The V gene lost 3 bases and the J gene lost 3 bases, with 8 bases spanning the gap. The CDR3 protein is CASSEVLANEKLFF. CDR3 bases: TGTGCCAGCAGTGAGGTCTTAGCTAATGAAAAACTGTTTTTT.

This sequence joins TRBV28 and TRBJ2-7, with 7 bases aligning to TRBD1. Germline V gene data show CDR1 as MDHEN and CDR2 as SYDVKM. This CDR3 has 11 amino acids. With V trimmed by 3 bases and J by 11 bases, 4 bases remained unmatched. The CDR3, as DNA: TGTGCCAGCAGTTTTAGGACAGGCAAGTACTTC. Translation gives CASSFRTGKYF. Supplemented by reference TRBV28 and TRBJ2-7, the full variable domain reads DVKVTQSSRYLVKRTGEKVFLECVQDMDHENMFWYRQDPGLGLRLIYFSYDVKMKEKGDIPEGYSVSREKKERFSLILESASTNQTSMYLCASSFRTGKYFGPGTRLTVT.

This chain uses TRBV21-1 with TRBJ2-3; the DNA was not compared with TRBD2, the D call given in the table. TRBV21-1 is a documented pseudogene. The CDR3 runs to 18 residues. CDR3 DNA: TGTGCCAGCAGCAACCTGACTAGCGGGAGGGCCGTAGTGTTGAGGCAGTATTTT. This encodes CASSNLTSGRAVVLRQYF.

This sequence joins TRBV21-1 and TRBJ1-5; TRBD1, as called in the table, went unchecked against the DNA. TRBV21-1 is marked as a pseudogene. CDR3 size: 15 residues. CDR3 sequence reads: CASRFRTGRNQPQHF. Here the CDR3 DNA reads TGTGCCAGCAGGTTCCGGACAGGGAGAAATCAGCCCCAGCATTTT.

The V and J genes are TRBV9 and TRBJ1-3, with TRBD1 matching 9 bases. V dropped 3 bases and J dropped 3; count of bases not matched to a gene: 7. The CDR3 has 16 residues. Germline V CDR1 and CDR2: SGDLS, YYNGEE. CDR3 sequence reads: CASSASGTGYGNTIYF. The CDR3 DNA reads as TGTGCCAGCAGCGCCTCCGGGACAGGGTATGGAAACACCATATATTTT.

The chain recombines TRBV18 with TRBJ2-1, with D tentatively TRBD2 (7 bases). V was shortened by 3 bases and J by 9 bases, with 21 bases between the two germline ends. The CDR3 extends over 16 amino acids. The V gene's germline CDR1 is KGHSH and CDR2 LQKENI. CDR3 nucleotides: TGTGCCAGCTCACCTCCGACCGGGGGGCATACGCCTGAGCAGTTCTTC. Protein: CASSPPTGGHTPEQFF.

This chain links TRBV27 with TRBJ2-2, with D perhaps matching TRBD2 (5 bases). Germline CDR1 MNHEY, CDR2 SMNVEV (reference sequence). V lost 2 bases, J lost 6 bases, and 10 bases lay in between. CDR3 length equals 14 residues. CDR3 coding DNA: TGTGCCAGCAGTTTAGAGGGAGTCCCCGGGGAGCTGTTTTTT. This encodes CASSLEGVPGELFF.

This clone occurred a few times. The V call is TRBV2, the J call TRBJ2-3, with D unclear. This CDR3 has 12 residues. CDR1 is SNHLY, CDR2 FYNNEI, per germline. Trimming pared 3 bases from V and 4 bases from J, leaving 5 bases between. The CDR3 region is CASSDPSDTQYF. Here the CDR3 DNA reads TGTGCCAGCAGTGACCCTTCAGATACGCAGTATTTT.

There are a few counts of this clone. The chain couples TRBV7-9 to TRBJ1-1, with a possible D match to TRBD1 (6 bases). The CDR3 totals 15 residues. The ends were cut back, 2 bases at V and 2 bases at J, with 12 bases in the middle. Germline CDR1 SEHNR, CDR2 FQNEAQ (reference sequence). CDR3 sequence reads: CASSLKAGANTEAFF. The DNA of the CDR3 is TGTGCCAGCAGCTTAAAGGCGGGGGCAAACACTGAAGCTTTCTTT.

This clone was counted between two and nine times. The rearrangement uses TRBV4-1 and TRBJ1-2, with unresolved D. Germline V lookup: CDR1 MGHRA, CDR2 YSYEKL. The V end was cut by 0 bases, the J end by 11 bases, with 13 bases between. The CDR3 has 13 amino acids. The chain's CDR3 is CASSQDQEFIYTF. DNA for the CDR3: TGCGCCAGCAGCCAAGATCAAGAGTTTATTTACACCTTC.

In this sample, this clone turned up once. The rearrangement uses TRBV4-2 and TRBJ2-7; 8 nucleotides match TRBD2. Germline CDR1 reads LGHNA; CDR2 reads YNFKEQ. The trim removed 1 base at V and 3 bases at J, leaving 8 bases unmatched. This CDR3 region has 16 residues. The CDR3 bases are TGTGCCAGCAGCCAAGCGGGTAGCGGGGCAATCTACGAGCAGTACTTC. It codes for CASSQAGSGAIYEQYF.

This clone occurred a few times. J is TRBJ1-3 and V is TRBV6-5, with 8 bases that match TRBD1. V shed 5 bases, J shed 1 base, and the junction held 4 bases outside the gene matches. The CDR3 consists of 15 residues. Germline CDR1 and CDR2: MNHEY and SVGAGI. CDR3 sequence (DNA): TGTGCCAGCAGTAGGGACAGGTTTTCTGGAAACACCATATATTTT. Translating gives CASSRDRFSGNTIYF.

This clone was counted between two and nine times. The gene calls are TRBV5-6 and TRBJ2-1, with D perhaps matching TRBD2 (6 bases). CDR3 length: 16 amino acids. Trimming cost V 0 bases and J 2 bases, with 12 bases left between them. Germline CDR1 reads SGHDT; CDR2 reads YYEEEE. The DNA of the CDR3 is TGTGCCAGCAGCTTGGCACTTGCGGGACCCTACAATGAGCAGTTCTTC. Translating it yields CASSLALAGPYNEQFF.